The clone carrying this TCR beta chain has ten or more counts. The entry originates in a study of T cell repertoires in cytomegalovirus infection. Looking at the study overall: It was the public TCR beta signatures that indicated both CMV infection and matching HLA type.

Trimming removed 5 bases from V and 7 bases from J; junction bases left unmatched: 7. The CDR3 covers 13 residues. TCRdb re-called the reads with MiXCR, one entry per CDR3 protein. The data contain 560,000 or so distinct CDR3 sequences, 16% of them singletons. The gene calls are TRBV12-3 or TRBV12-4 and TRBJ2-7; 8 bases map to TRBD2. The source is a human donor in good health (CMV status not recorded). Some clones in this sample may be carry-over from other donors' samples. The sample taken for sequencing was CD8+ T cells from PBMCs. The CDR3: CASSPSGRPEQYF. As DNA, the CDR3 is TGTGCCAGCAGTCCTAGCGGGCGGCCGGAGCAGTACTTC.